This T cell receptor beta chain was profiled in a study of T cell responses to AZD1222 COVID-19 vaccine. Points on this clone: The antigen remains unidentified.

The germline CDR1 and CDR2 sequences are LGHDT and YNNKEL (reference sequence). Trimming took 7 bases from V and 10 from J; bases not matched to a gene: 15. CDR3 length: 16 amino acids. The protocol was immunoSEQ multiplex PCR, while the TCRdb copy is restricted to in-frame clones and leaves out a portion. Of around 210,000 clones listed, approximately 94% are singletons. Study results and caveats: Donors were mostly white British, more females; clonal diversity possibly underestimated. Spike-specific TCR repertoires showed rising breadth and depth after two AZD1222 doses. There were vaccine-associated CD4 TCRs across spike, dominant at 160-218 and 743-854. Per reports, nearly half of all spike-specific TCRs target regions that are unmutated in variants.

This specimen was peripheral blood, taken 28 days after the second dose of the MenACWY control vaccine. This sequence originates from an adult who received the MenACWY meningococcal vaccine as a control. This chain joins TRBV3-1 (or the pseudogene TRBV3-2) and TRBJ2-1, with 11 bases lining up with TRBD1. CDR3 residues: CASTPGQGGDLWEQFF. Written as DNA, the CDR3 is TGTGCCAGCACCCCGGGACAGGGGGGGGACCTATGGGAGCAGTTCTTC.